This is a list of T cell receptor beta chains from one sample in a study of control samples from healthy donors and cancer patients. Measured with immunoSEQ multiplex PCR; TCRdb has only the in-frame clones, and not every one. The sample holds 150,000 to 200,000 clones, 88% seen once. The sequenced sample consisted of blood. The receptors were sampled from a man between 18 and 35 years old in good health. Both conserved end residues are part of each CDR3. The D gene is left open where the match is weak. Clone size is shown for a subset of rows, as once, few, many or a class of expanded clone.

TGTGCCAGCAGCGTAAAAGACGGACCGGGGGGGCCCCACTACAATGAGCAGTTCTTC	CASSVKDGPGGPHYNEQFF	TRBV9	TRBJ2-1	.	TRBD2
TGTGCCAGCAGTTTCGGGGACTACGAGCAGTACTTC	CASSFGDYEQYF	TRBV28	TRBJ2-7	.	.
TGTGCCAGCAGCCAAGTTATTCCGACAGGGGAATACTTAGCCAAAAACATTCAGTACTTC	CASSQVIPTGEYLAKNIQYF	TRBV3-1/TRBV3-2	TRBJ2-4	.	TRBD1
TGTGCCAGCAGTGCGACGGAAAATAGCAATCAGCCCCAGCATTTT	CASSATENSNQPQHF	TRBV28	TRBJ1-5	few	.
TGCAGCGGGAGCCCAGGGACCAACTATGGCTACACCTTC	CSGSPGTNYGYTF	TRBV29-1	TRBJ1-2	once	.
TGTGCCAGCAGCTTAGGTGGCGGGAGCTCTGGAAACACCATATATTTT	CASSLGGGSSGNTIYF	TRBV7-9	TRBJ1-3	.	.
TGTGCCAGCTCCCCCGTTGTCCAGGGGGGATATGGCTACACCTTC	CASSPVVQGGYGYTF	TRBV18	TRBJ1-2	few	TRBD1
TGTGCCAGCAGCTTAAAGTCAGGGGGGTTGGAAGGGCAGTTCTTC	CASSLKSGGLEGQFF	TRBV7-3	TRBJ2-1	.	.
TGTGCCACCAGTGATTTGCAAGGGACAGGGCAAGAGACCCAGTACTTC	CATSDLQGTGQETQYF	TRBV24-1	TRBJ2-5	.	TRBD1
TGTGCCAGCAGCCGAAGGGAAAACTCTGGAAACACCATATATTTT	CASSRRENSGNTIYF	TRBV5-4	TRBJ1-3	.	.
TGTGCCAGCAGTGAAGTGGTGAGGGAAGGCTACACCTTC	CASSEVVREGYTF	TRBV6-1	TRBJ1-2	.	.
TGTGCCAGCAGATACAGGGTGACAGATACGCAGTATTTT	CASRYRVTDTQYF	TRBV28	TRBJ2-3	.	.
TGTGCCAGCAGTTTTGGGCGGCAGGGTTGGAAAGGCGAGCAGTACTTC	CASSFGRQGWKGEQYF	TRBV28	TRBJ2-7	.	.
TGCGCCAGCAGCTTGTTCGGGGACACCTACGAGCAGTACTTC	CASSLFGDTYEQYF	TRBV5-1	TRBJ2-7	.	.
TGTGCCAGCAGTGATGGACAGGGTGACGATACGCAGTATTTT	CASSDGQGDDTQYF	TRBV6-1	TRBJ2-3	.	TRBD1
TGTGCCAGCAGTTTAGATTTCGGACGGGGCAACTATGGCTACACCTTC	CASSLDFGRGNYGYTF	TRBV28	TRBJ1-2	.	.
TGTGCCAGCTCACCAGGCCACAGGGGCGAGGCGAACACCGGGGAGCTGTTTTTT	CASSPGHRGEANTGELFF	TRBV18	TRBJ2-2	.	TRBD1
TGTGCCACCAGTGGTTCAGGCAACAATCAGCCCCAGCATTTT	CATSGSGNNQPQHF	TRBV24-1	TRBJ1-5	.	.
TGTGCCAGCCCGGGAGGCGGGGAGACCCAGTACTTC	CASPGGGETQYF	TRBV6-5	TRBJ2-5	once	TRBD2
TGTGCCAGCAGCTTCCTACAGGGGGCCTACAATGAGCAGTTCTTC	CASSFLQGAYNEQFF	TRBV3-1/TRBV3-2	TRBJ2-1	.	TRBD1
TGTGCCAGCAGCTCTCCAGGACAGGGCTACGAGCAGTACTTC	CASSSPGQGYEQYF	TRBV11-2	TRBJ2-7	once	TRBD1
TGTGCCAGCTCACCGGACCGGGACAGGGAAGAAAAACTGTTTTTT	CASSPDRDREEKLFF	TRBV18	TRBJ1-4	.	TRBD1
TGTGCCAGCAGCCCAGTGGCGGACCTGAACACTGAAGCTTTCTTT	CASSPVADLNTEAFF	TRBV7-2	TRBJ1-1	.	.
TGCGCCAGCAGCCAAGATTTGACCCGGGGAGCTGAAGCTTTCTTT	CASSQDLTRGAEAFF	TRBV4-1	TRBJ1-1	.	.
TGTGCCAGCAGCTTAGTGACAGGGGGATTGAACACTGAAGCTTTCTTT	CASSLVTGGLNTEAFF	TRBV7-6	TRBJ1-1	few	TRBD1
TGCGCCAGCAGCCAAGAGACGGTCGGGACAGGGGCCACCGGGGAGCTGTTTTTT	CASSQETVGTGATGELFF	TRBV4-3	TRBJ2-2	.	TRBD1
TGTGCCAGCAGCTCTGGACTAGGAGGGCGCCAAGAGACCCAGTACTTC	CASSSGLGGRQETQYF	TRBV7-3	TRBJ2-5	.	TRBD2
TGTGCCAGCGCGGGGCCGTTCTACAATGAGCAGTTCTTC	CASAGPFYNEQFF	TRBV27	TRBJ2-1	.	.
TGTGTCAGTAGTTTACAGGGGATGGACACTGAAGCTTTCTTT	CVSSLQGMDTEAFF	TRBV19	TRBJ1-1	.	TRBD1
TGCGCCAGCAGCCAAGATCGGGCGGGGACCACTGAAGCTTTCTTT	CASSQDRAGTTEAFF	TRBV4-3	TRBJ1-1	.	.
TGCGCCAGCAGCAGGAGGGAGGGTGAAAAACTGTTTTTT	CASSRREGEKLFF	TRBV5-1	TRBJ1-4	.	.
TGTGCCAGCAGTTACGGGACTAGCGGACAAGAGACCCAGTACTTC	CASSYGTSGQETQYF	TRBV6-2/TRBV6-3	TRBJ2-5	.	TRBD2
TGCAGCGTTGAGACCCAAGGACAGGGGACTGAAGCTTTCTTT	CSVETQGQGTEAFF	TRBV29-1	TRBJ1-1	.	TRBD1
TGTGCCAGCAGCGTAGGCCCCCCGGGAACAGGGATAGACACAGATACGCAGTATTTT	CASSVGPPGTGIDTDTQYF	TRBV9	TRBJ2-3	.	.
TGTGCCTGGAATCAGGGAGACAATGAGCAGTTCTTC	CAWNQGDNEQFF	TRBV30	TRBJ2-1	.	.
TGTGCCAGCAGCCAAGATCTTCGGACAGGGAACACCATATATTTT	CASSQDLRTGNTIYF	TRBV14	TRBJ1-3	.	TRBD1
TGTGCCAGCAGTGAGGGTGGAGGTTTGAGGTTCGGTGAAAAACTGTTTTTT	CASSEGGGLRFGEKLFF	TRBV6-1	TRBJ1-4	.	.
TGTGCCAGCAACAGGGATCCTAACACTGAAGCTTTCTTT	CASNRDPNTEAFF	TRBV7-9	TRBJ1-1	.	.
TGTGCCAGCAGCTCCGGGACAGGGTTCTACGAGCAGTACTTC	CASSSGTGFYEQYF	TRBV5-5	TRBJ2-7	once	TRBD1
TGTGCCAGCAGCTTGACATTTCAAGAGACCCAGTACTTC	CASSLTFQETQYF	TRBV7-6	TRBJ2-5	.	.